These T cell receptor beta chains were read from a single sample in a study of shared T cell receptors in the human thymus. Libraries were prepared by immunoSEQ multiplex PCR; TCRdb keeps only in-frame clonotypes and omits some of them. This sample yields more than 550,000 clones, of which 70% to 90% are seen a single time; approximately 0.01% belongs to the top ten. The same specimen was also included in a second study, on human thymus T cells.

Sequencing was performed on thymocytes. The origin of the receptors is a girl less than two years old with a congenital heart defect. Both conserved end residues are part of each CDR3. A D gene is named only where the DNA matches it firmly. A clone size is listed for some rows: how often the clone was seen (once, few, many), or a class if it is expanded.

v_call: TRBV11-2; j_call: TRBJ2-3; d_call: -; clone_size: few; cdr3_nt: TGTGCCAGCAGCTTAGATCGAAGGGGGACCGCTCTGGATACGCAGTATTTT; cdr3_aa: CASSLDRRGTALDTQYF
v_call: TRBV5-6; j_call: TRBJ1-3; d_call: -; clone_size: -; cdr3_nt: TGTGCCAGCAGCTTTTTGCAGGGGTGGGACACCATATATTTT; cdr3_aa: CASSFLQGWDTIYF
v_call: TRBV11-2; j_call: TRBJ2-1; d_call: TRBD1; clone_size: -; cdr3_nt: TGTGCCAGCAGCCTCCGCGTGGTGATGACAGGGTTGAGCTACAATGAGCAGTTCTTC; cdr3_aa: CASSLRVVMTGLSYNEQFF
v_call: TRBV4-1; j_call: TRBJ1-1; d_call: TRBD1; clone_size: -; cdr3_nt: TGCGCCAGCAGCCCGAGACAGGGGAATATGAACACTGAAGCTTTCTTT; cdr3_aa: CASSPRQGNMNTEAFF
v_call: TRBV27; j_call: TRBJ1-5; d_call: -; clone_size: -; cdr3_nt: TGTGCCAGCAGACAGACAGGAAATCAGCCCCAGCATTTT; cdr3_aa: CASRQTGNQPQHF
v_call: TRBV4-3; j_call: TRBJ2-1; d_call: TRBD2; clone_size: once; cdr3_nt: TGCGCCAGCAGCCATGGACTAGCGGGTTACAATGAGCAGTTCTTC; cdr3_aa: CASSHGLAGYNEQFF
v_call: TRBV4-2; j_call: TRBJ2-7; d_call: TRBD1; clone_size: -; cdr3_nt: TGTGCCAGCAGCCAATACCGGGACAGGGGATACGAGCAGTACTTC; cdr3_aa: CASSQYRDRGYEQYF
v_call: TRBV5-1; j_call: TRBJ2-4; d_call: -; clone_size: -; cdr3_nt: TGCGCCAGCAGCTTGTACAGAGCAGCGCAGGGAGGCATTCAGTACTTC; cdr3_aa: CASSLYRAAQGGIQYF
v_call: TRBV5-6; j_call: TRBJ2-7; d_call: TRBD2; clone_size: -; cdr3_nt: TGTGCCAGCAGCTCGGGAGGCAGTAGGGGCTACGAGCAGTACTTC; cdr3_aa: CASSSGGSRGYEQYF
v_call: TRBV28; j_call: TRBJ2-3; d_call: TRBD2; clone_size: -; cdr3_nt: TGTGCCAGCAGTTTATCCCTAGCGGGGGTGAGCACAGATACGCAGTATTTT; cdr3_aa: CASSLSLAGVSTDTQYF
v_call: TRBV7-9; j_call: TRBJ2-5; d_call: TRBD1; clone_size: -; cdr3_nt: TGTGCCAGCAGCCGCCCGGACAGGGAGGAGACCCAGTACTTC; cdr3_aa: CASSRPDREETQYF
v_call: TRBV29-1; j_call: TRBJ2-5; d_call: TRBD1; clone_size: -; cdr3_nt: TGCAGCGTACTAGACAGGGATCAAGAGACCCAGTACTTC; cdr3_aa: CSVLDRDQETQYF
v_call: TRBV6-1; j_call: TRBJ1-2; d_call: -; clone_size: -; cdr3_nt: TGTGCCAGCAGTGACATGTGGGTTGTGGATTCAGAACAGGGCTATGGCTACACCTTC; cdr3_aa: CASSDMWVVDSEQGYGYTF
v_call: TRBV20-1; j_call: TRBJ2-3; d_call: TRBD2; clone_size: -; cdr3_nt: TGCAGTGCTGCCGGGACTAACATCCATTTT; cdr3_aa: CSAAGTNIHF
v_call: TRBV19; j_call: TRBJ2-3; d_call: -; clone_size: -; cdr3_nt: TGTGCCAGTAGTATAGGACAGAACACAGATACGCAGTATTTT; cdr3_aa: CASSIGQNTDTQYF
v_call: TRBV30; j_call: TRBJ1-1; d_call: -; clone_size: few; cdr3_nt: TGTGCCTGGAGTCCACCTAGGACTGAAGCTTTCTTT; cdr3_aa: CAWSPPRTEAFF
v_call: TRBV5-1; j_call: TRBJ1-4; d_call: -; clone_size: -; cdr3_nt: TGCGCCAGCAGCTTGACAGGGGAAAAACTGTTTTTT; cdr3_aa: CASSLTGEKLFF
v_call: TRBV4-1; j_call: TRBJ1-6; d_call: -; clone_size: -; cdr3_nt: TGCGCCAGCAGCCAAGAAGTATGGAGGCATTCACCCCTCCACTTT; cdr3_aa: CASSQEVWRHSPLHF
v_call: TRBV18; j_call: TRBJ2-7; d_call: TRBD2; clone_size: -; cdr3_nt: TGTGCCAGCTCACCAGGACTAGCGGGGAGATACGAGCAGTACTTC; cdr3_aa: CASSPGLAGRYEQYF
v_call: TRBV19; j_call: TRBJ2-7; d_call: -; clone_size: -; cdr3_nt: TGTGCCACCCTGGGGAGACCTCCCCACGAGCAGTACTTC; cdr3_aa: CATLGRPPHEQYF
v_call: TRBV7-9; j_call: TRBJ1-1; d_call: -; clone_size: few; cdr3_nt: TGTGCCAGCAGCAACAGGGTTAAGGTGAGCCGCTCGAAGACTGAAGCTTTCTTT; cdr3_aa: CASSNRVKVSRSKTEAFF
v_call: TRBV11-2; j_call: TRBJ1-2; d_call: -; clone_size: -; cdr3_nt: TGTGCCAGCAGCGCAAGTTCCCCCCCTGAGGATGGCTACACCTTC; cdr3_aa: CASSASSPPEDGYTF
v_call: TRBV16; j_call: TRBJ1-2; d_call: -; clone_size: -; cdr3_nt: TGTGCCAGCAGCCTTAATGGAACGGAGACTAACTATGGCTACACCTTC; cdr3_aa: CASSLNGTETNYGYTF
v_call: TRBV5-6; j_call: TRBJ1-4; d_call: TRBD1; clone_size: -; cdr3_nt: TGTGCCAGTACGGGACAGGGGACTGAAAAACTGTTTTTT; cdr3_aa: CASTGQGTEKLFF
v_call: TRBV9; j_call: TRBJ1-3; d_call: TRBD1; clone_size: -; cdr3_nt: TGTGCCAGCAGCGGACGACAGGGCATCTCTGGAAACACCATATATTTT; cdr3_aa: CASSGRQGISGNTIYF
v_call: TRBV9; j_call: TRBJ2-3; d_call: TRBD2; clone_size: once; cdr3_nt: TGTGCCAGCAGCGTAGCCCCACGGGGGGGGCCCAGCACAGATACGCAGTATTTT; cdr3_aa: CASSVAPRGGPSTDTQYF
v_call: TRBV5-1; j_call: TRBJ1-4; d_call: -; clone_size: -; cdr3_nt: TGCGCCAGCAGCTTGGGAACGAACAGGTTAATCGCAACTAATGAAAAACTGTTTTTT; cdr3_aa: CASSLGTNRLIATNEKLFF
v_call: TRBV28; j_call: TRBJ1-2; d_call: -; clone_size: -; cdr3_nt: TGTGCCACCCTGGCAGTCTCCAAGAACAGAACACACACCTATGGCTACACCTTC; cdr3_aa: CATLAVSKNRTHTYGYTF
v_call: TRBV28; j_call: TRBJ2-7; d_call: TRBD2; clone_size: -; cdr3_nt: TGTGCCAGCAGTTTATGCCGGGGGGGGGCCACCACCTACGAGCAGTACTTC; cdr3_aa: CASSLCRGGATTYEQYF
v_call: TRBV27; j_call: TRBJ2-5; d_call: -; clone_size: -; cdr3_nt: TGTGCCAGCAGTTTCTCGACAGAGAAAGAGACCCAGTACTTC; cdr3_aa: CASSFSTEKETQYF
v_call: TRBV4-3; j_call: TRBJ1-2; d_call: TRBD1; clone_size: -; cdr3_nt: TGCGCCAGCAGCCAAGAGGATACCTCCCCTACAGGGGGGTCCTACTATGGCTACACCTTC; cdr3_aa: CASSQEDTSPTGGSYYGYTF
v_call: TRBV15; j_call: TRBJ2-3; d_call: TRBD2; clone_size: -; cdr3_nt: TGTGCCACCAGCAGAGAAACTAGCGGGGGACTGGGTACGCAGTATTTT; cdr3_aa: CATSRETSGGLGTQYF
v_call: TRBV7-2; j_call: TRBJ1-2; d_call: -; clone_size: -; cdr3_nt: TGTGCCAGCAGCTCCCGGGAGTCCTCGGTCTATGGCTACACCTTC; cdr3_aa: CASSSRESSVYGYTF
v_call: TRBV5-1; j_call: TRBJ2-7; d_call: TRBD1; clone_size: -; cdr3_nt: TGCGCCAGCAGCTTGGGGGGGACAGGGAGCTCCTACGAGCAGTACTTC; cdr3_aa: CASSLGGTGSSYEQYF
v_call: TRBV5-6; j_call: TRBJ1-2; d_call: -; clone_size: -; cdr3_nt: TGTGCCAGCAGCTTATTTGGCGCCACAGGAGAGGGCTACACCTTC; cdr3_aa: CASSLFGATGEGYTF
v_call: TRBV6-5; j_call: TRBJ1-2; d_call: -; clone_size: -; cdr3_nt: TGTGCCAGCAGTTCTCCCTTCAGTGCTAACTATGGCTACACCTTC; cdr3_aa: CASSSPFSANYGYTF
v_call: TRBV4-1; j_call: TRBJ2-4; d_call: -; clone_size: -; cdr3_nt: TGCGCCAGCAGCCAAGCTTCGAGACTCCAAGCGGCCAAAAACATTCAGTACTTC; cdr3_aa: CASSQASRLQAAKNIQYF
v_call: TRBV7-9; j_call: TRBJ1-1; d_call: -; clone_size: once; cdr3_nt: TGTTCCAGCAGCTCAAGAAGAGGTCTTGAAGCTTTCTTT; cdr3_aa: CSSSSRRGLEAFF
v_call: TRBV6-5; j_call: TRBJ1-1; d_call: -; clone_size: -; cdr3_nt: TGTGCCAGCAGGCCTGGGGGGGAAGTGAACACTGAAGCTTTCTTT; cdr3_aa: CASRPGGEVNTEAFF
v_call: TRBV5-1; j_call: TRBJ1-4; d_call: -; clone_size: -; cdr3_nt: TGCGCCAGCAGCTGGGCAGGCGAAAAACTGTTTTTT; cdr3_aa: CASSWAGEKLFF
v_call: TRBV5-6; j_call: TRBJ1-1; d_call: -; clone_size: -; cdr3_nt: TGTGCCAGCAGCTCGGCGGGGGAAGGGGTGAACACTGAAGCTTTCTTT; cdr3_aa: CASSSAGEGVNTEAFF
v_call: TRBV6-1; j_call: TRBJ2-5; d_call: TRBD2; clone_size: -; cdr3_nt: TGTGCCAGCAGTGGTACGACTAGCGGGGAGGTAGAGACCCAGTACTTC; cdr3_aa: CASSGTTSGEVETQYF
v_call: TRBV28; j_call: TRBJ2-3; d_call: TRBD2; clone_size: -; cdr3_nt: TGTGCCAGCAAGCCGGGACTAGCGGGGCGAACTAGCACAGATACGCAGTATTTT; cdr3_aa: CASKPGLAGRTSTDTQYF